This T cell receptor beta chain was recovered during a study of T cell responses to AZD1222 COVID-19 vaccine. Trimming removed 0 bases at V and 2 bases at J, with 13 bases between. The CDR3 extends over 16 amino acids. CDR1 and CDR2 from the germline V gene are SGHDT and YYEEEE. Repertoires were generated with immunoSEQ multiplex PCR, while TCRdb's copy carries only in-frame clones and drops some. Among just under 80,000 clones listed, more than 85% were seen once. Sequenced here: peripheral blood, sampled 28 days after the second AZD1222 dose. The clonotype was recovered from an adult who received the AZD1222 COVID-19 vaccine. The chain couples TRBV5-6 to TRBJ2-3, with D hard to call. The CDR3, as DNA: TGTGCCAGCAGCTTGGTGGGGATCCAAAACACAGATACGCAGTATTTT. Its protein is CASSLVGIQNTDTQYF. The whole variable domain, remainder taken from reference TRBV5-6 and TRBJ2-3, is DAGVTQSPTHLIKTRGQQVTLRCSPKSGHDTVSWYQQALGQGPQFIFQYYEEEERQRGNFPDRFSGHQFPNYSSELNVNALLLGDSALYLCASSLVGIQNTDTQYFGPGTRLTVL.